Listed here are 13 T cell receptor beta chains from one sample, sequenced in a study of T-cell reconstitution after alpha-beta-depleted transplantation in children. TCRbeta library preparation incorporated unique molecular identifiers. A single record per CDR3 protein comes from TCRdb applying MiXCR to the PCR reads. The table includes approximately 500,000 distinct CDR3 sequences, 25% to 30% detected once. The sample was PBMCs, taken before TCRalphabeta/CD19-depleted stem cell transplant. Receptors originate from a boy under three years old with Wiskott-Aldrich syndrome, due to receive a stem cell transplant.

The chain joins TRBV20-1 to TRBJ1-1, with D unclear. There are 13 residues in the CDR3. The V gene's germline CDR1 is DFQATT and CDR2 SNEGSKA (reference sequence). Trimming removed 0 bases at V and 4 bases at J, with 9 bases between. Here the CDR3 DNA reads TGCAGTGCTAGAGATCTTTACAGCACTGAAGCTTTCTTT. Protein: CSARDLYSTEAFF.

This clonotype has just one count. The V gene is TRBV5-1, the J gene TRBJ2-3; 13 nucleotides match TRBD2. V lost 2 bases, J lost 4 bases, and 7 bases stayed unmatched. This CDR3 spans 17 amino acids. CDR1 and CDR2 from the germline V gene are SGHRS and YFSETQ. CDR3 sequence (DNA): TGCGCCAGCAGCTTTTCCGGACTAGCGGGAGTCGCAGATACGCAGTATTTT. Translated: CASSFSGLAGVADTQYF. Filled out from reference TRBV5-1 and TRBJ2-3, the complete variable domain reads KAGVTQTPRYLIKTRGQQVTLSCSPISGHRSVSWYQQTPGQGLQFLFEYFSETQRNKGNFPGRFSGRQFSNSRSEMNVSTLELGDSALYLCASSFSGLAGVADTQYFGPGTRLTVL.

V and J are TRBV15 and TRBJ1-5; D remains unclear. V was trimmed by 8 bases and J by 3 bases, leaving 11 bases between them. The length of the CDR3 is 13 residues. Germline CDR1 LNHNV, CDR2 YYDKDF (reference sequence). DNA of the CDR3: TGTGCCACCGCCCCGGGGTTCAATCAGCCCCAGCATTTT. It translates to CATAPGFNQPQHF.

This chain uses TRBV30 with TRBJ2-5; 8 bases match TRBD2. CDR3 length equals 14 residues. The ends lost 1 base at V and 3 bases at J; junction bases unmatched: 4. The germline V gene encodes CDR1 GTSNPN and CDR2 SVGIG (reference sequence). The CDR3 reads CAWSEGLDKETQYF. The DNA for the CDR3 is TGTGCCTGGAGTGAGGGACTAGATAAAGAGACCCAGTACTTC. The variable domain in full, completed from reference TRBV30 and TRBJ2-5, reads SQTIHQWPATLVQPVGSPLSLECTVEGTSNPNLYWYRQAAGRGLQLLFYSVGIGQISSEVPQNLSASRPQDRQFILSSKKLLLSDSGFYLCAWSEGLDKETQYFGPGTRLLVL.

This chain links TRBV3-1 with TRBJ2-7; D assignment may be TRBD1 or TRBD2 (5 bases each). The CDR3 extends over 15 amino acids. Trimming cost V 4 bases and J 5 bases, with 18 bases left between them. Germline values: CDR1 LGHDT, CDR2 YNNKEL (reference sequence). CDR3 DNA: TGTGCCAGCAGCCCCCGGGACGGATGGTGGGACGAGCAGTACTTC. This encodes CASSPRDGWWDEQYF.

The V and J genes are TRBV6-5 and TRBJ2-4, with 7 bases matching TRBD1. J gave up 3 bases and V 2 bases, and 4 bases lay outside the gene matches. CDR3 size: 15 residues. Germline V CDR1 and CDR2: MNHEY, SVGAGI. Here the CDR3 reads CASSYGDRNKNIQYF. CDR3 in DNA: TGTGCCAGCAGTTACGGGGACAGAAACAAAAACATTCAGTACTTC.

The gene calls are TRBV5-1 and TRBJ2-7, with 11 bases that match TRBD1. Germline loops: CDR1 SGHRS, CDR2 YFSETQ. There are 16 residues in the CDR3. With 2 bases clipped from V and 0 bases from J, the junction kept 4 bases outside the gene matches. The CDR3 DNA follows: TGCGCCAGCAGCTTCGGGACAGGGGGGAGCTCCTACGAGCAGTACTTC. It yields the protein CASSFGTGGSSYEQYF.

The rearrangement joins TRBV7-3 to TRBJ2-5; D is possibly TRBD2 (5 bases). CDR1 SGHTA and CDR2 FQGTGA come from the germline V gene. The CDR3 contains 15 residues. The V gene lost 4 bases and the J gene lost 2 bases, with 14 bases spanning the gap. Here the CDR3 reads CASSSQPGKQETQYF. CDR3 DNA sequence: TGTGCCAGCAGCTCCCAGCCCGGGAAACAAGAGACCCAGTACTTC.

The rearrangement links TRBV30 to TRBJ2-7; perhaps TRBD1 as D (5 bases). Trimming removed 2 bases at V and 4 bases at J, with 12 bases between. Germline loops: CDR1 GTSNPN, CDR2 SVGIG (reference sequence). The CDR3 spans 13 residues. Written as DNA, the CDR3 is TGTGCCTGGAGTATCCAGGGTTCTTACGAGCAGTACTTC. As protein: CAWSIQGSYEQYF. Using reference TRBV30 and TRBJ2-7 for the parts outside the CDR3, the full variable domain is SQTIHQWPATLVQPVGSPLSLECTVEGTSNPNLYWYRQAAGRGLQLLFYSVGIGQISSEVPQNLSASRPQDRQFILSSKKLLLSDSGFYLCAWSIQGSYEQYFGPGTRLTVT.

This chain links TRBV24-1 with TRBJ2-1; possible D gene TRBD2, 6 bases. CDR3 size: 17 residues. Germline V CDR1 and CDR2: KGHDR, SFDVKD. V lost 9 bases to trimming and J lost 8 bases, with 28 bases between them. The CDR3: CATEAGGSPTLRDEQFF. CDR3 nucleotides: TGTGCCACCGAAGCCGGGGGTTCCCCTACTCTGAGGGATGAGCAGTTCTTC.

The chain joins TRBV10-3 to TRBJ2-5; TRBD1 aligns across 7 bases. The trim removed 5 bases at V and 3 bases at J, leaving 3 bases unmatched. Looked up from germline, CDR1 is ENHRY and CDR2 is SYGVKD. This CDR3 contains 13 residues. This CDR3 is CAISPGTEETQYF. DNA of the CDR3: TGTGCCATCAGTCCCGGGACAGAAGAGACCCAGTACTTC.

The V and J genes are TRBV5-6 and TRBJ2-7; the D gene is possibly TRBD2 (5 bases). The CDR3 has 15 residues. V was clipped by 0 bases and J by 3 bases, with 13 bases between them. Germline CDR1 and CDR2: SGHDT and YYEEEE. The DNA for the CDR3 is TGTGCCAGCAGCTTGGGTCCAGCGGAAAACTACGAGCAGTACTTC. Translating it yields CASSLGPAENYEQYF.

The V gene is TRBV7-8, the J gene TRBJ2-7; D tentatively fits TRBD1 or TRBD2 (6 bases each). CDR1 is SGHVS and CDR2 is FQNEAQ in the germline V gene. The CDR3 contains 13 residues. Trimming cost V 4 bases and J 5 bases, with 12 bases left between them. The CDR3 spells CASSWPGAHEQYF. In DNA form, the CDR3 reads TGTGCCAGCAGCTGGCCGGGGGCCCACGAGCAGTACTTC. The full variable domain, rest sourced from reference TRBV7-8 and TRBJ2-7, is GAGVSQSPRYKVAKRGQDVALRCDPISGHVSLFWYQQALGQGPEFLTYFQNEAQLDKSGLPSDRFFAERPEGSVSTLKIQRTQQEDSAVYLCASSWPGAHEQYFGPGTRLTVT.